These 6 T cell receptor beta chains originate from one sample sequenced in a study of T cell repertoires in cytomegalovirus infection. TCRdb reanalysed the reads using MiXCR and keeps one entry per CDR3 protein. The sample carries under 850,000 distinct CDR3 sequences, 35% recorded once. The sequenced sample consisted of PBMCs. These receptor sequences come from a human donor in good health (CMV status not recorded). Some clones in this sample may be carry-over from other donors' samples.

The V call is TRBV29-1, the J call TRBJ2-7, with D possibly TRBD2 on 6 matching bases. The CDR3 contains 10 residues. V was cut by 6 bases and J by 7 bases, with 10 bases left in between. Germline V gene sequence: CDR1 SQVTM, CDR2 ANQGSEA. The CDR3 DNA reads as TGCAGCGTGACCCGGGGGGAGCAGTACTTC. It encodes CSVTRGEQYF.

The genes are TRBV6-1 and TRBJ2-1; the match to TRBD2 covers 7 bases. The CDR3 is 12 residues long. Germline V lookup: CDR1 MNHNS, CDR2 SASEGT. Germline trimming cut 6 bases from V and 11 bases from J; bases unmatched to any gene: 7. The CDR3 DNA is TGTGCCAGCAGCGAAACTAGCGCGAAGCAGTTCTTC. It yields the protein CASSETSAKQFF.

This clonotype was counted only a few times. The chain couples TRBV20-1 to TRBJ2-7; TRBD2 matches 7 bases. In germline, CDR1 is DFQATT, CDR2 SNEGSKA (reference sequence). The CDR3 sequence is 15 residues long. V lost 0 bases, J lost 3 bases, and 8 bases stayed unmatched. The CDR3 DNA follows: TGCAGTGCTAGAGATTCGGCTAGCGGCCGCTACGAGCAGTACTTC. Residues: CSARDSASGRYEQYF.

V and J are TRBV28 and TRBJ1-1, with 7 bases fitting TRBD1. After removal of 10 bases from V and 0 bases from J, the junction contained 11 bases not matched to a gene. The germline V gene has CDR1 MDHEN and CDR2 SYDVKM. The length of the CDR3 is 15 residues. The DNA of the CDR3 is TGTGCCACCGCCGCCTCCACAGGGGTGAACACTGAAGCTTTCTTT. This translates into CATAASTGVNTEAFF.

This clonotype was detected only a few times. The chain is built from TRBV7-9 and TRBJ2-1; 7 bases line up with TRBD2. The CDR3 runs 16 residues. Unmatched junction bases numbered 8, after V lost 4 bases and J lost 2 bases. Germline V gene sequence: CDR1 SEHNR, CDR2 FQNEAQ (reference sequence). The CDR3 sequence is CASSSRAGATYNEQFF. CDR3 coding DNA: TGTGCCAGCAGCTCAAGGGCGGGAGCGACCTACAATGAGCAGTTCTTC.

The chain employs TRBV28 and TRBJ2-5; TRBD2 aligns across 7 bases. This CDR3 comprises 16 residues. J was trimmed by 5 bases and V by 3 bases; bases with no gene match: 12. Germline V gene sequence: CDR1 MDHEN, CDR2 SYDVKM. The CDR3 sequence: CASSFGGGGNGETQYF. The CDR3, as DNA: TGTGCCAGCAGTTTTGGGGGGGGGGGGAATGGGGAGACCCAGTACTTC.